The entry below gives a single T cell receptor beta chain sequence along with its context. Antigen specificity is unknown. Stated time point: longitudinal time-point 2. Unsorted libraries were generated from 2 million PBMCs held at -80 degrees C. The cDNA was generated through 5'RACE incorporating 10-nucleotide random UMIs. Each CDR3 protein is one row after TCRdb ran MiXCR on the 5' RACE reads. The repertoire holds over 55,000 distinct CDR3 sequences, with roughly 10% as singletons. This sample was included in a study of neurological immune-mediated disorders. Study-wide points: Patients with HTLV-1-associated myelopathy showed the most TCR clonal expansion. Those with multiple sclerosis showed the least, falling below healthy controls.

Sequences were obtained from PBMCs. The sequence was obtained from a man aged 30-40 years in good health.

CDR3 loop: CSCSFYPASGNTIYF. CDR3 sequence (DNA): TGTTCCTGCAGTTTTTACCCGGCCTCTGGAAACACCATATATTTT. The chain recombines TRBV28 with TRBJ1-3; D call uncertain. This CDR3 has 15 residues. Looked up from germline, CDR1 is MDHEN and CDR2 is SYDVKM.